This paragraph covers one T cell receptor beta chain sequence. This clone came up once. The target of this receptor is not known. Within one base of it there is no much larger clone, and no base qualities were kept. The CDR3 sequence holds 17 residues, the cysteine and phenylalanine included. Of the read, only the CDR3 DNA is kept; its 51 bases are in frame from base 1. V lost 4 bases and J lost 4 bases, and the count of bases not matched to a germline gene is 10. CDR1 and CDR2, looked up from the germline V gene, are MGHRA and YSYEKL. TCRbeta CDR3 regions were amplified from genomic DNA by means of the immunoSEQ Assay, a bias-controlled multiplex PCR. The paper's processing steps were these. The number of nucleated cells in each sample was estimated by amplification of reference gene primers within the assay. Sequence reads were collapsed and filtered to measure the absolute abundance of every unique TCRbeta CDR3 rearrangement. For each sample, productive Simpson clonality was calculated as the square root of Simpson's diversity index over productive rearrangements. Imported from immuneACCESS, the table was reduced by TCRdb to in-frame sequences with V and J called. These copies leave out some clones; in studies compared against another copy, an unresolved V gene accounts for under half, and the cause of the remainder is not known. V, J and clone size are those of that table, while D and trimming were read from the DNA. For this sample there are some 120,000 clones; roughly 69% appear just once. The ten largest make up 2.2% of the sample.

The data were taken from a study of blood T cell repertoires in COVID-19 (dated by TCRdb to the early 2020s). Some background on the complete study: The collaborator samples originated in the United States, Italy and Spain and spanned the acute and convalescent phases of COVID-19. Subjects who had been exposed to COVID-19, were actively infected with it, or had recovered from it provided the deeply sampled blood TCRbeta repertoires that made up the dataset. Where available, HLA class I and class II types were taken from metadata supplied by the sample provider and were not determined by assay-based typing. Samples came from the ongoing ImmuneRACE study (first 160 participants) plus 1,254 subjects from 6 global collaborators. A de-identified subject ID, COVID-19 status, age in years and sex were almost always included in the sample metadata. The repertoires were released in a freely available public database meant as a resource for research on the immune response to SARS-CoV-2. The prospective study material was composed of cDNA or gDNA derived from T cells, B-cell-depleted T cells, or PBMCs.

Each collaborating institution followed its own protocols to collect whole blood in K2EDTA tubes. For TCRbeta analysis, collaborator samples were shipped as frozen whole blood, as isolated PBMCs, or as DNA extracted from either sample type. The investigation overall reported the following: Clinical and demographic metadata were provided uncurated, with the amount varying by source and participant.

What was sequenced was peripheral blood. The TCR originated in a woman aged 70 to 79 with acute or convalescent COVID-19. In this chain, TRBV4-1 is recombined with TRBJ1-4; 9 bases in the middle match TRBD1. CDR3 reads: CASSPQGANRGNEKLFF. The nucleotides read TGCGCCAGCAGCCCACAGGGGGCCAATCGGGGTAATGAAAAACTGTTTTTT.